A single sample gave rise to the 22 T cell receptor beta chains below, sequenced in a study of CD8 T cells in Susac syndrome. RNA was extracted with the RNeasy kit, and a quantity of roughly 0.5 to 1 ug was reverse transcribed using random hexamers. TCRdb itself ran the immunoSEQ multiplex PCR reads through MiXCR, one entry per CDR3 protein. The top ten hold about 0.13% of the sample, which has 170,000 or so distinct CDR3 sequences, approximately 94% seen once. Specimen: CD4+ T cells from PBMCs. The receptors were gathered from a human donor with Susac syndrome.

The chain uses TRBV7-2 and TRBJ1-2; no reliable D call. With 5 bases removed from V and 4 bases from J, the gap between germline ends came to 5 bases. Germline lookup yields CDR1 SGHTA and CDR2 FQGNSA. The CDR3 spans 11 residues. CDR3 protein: CASSRGYGYTF. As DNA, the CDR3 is TGTGCCAGCAGCCGAGGCTATGGCTACACCTTC.

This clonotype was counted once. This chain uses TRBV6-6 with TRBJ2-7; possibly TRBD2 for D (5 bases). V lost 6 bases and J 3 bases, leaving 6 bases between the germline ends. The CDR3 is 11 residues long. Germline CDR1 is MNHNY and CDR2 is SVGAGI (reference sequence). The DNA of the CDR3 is TGTGCCAGCAGGGAGGTCTACGAGCAGTACTTC. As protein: CASREVYEQYF.

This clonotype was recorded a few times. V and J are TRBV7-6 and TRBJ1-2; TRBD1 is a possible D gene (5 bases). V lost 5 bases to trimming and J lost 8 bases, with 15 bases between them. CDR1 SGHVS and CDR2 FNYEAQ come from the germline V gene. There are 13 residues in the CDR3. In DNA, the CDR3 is TGTGCCAGCAGCCTAGGGGCTCAACGGGGCTACACCTTC. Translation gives CASSLGAQRGYTF.

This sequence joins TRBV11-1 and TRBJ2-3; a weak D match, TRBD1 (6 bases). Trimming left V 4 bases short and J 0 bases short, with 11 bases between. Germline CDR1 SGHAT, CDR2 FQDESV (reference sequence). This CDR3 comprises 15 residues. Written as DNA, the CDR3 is TGTGCCAGCAGCTCAGGGGCGGTTAGCACAGATACGCAGTATTTT. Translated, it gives CASSSGAVSTDTQYF. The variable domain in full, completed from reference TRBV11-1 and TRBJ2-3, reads EAEVAQSPRYKITEKSQAVAFWCDPISGHATLYWYRQILGQGPELLVQFQDESVVDDSQLPKDRFSAERLKGVDSTLKIQPAELGDSAMYLCASSSGAVSTDTQYFGPGTRLTVL.

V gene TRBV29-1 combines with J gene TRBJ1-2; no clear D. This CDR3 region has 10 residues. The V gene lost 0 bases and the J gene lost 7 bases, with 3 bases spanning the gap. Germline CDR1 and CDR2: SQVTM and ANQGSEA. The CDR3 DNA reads TGCAGCGTTGAAGAGAGTGGCTACACCTTC. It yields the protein CSVEESGYTF. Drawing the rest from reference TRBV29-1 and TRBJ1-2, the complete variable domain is SAVISQKPSRDICQRGTSLTIQCQVDSQVTMMFWYRQQPGQSLTLIATANQGSEATYESGFVIDKFPISRPNLTFSTLTVSNMSPEDSSIYLCSVEESGYTFGSGTRLTVV.

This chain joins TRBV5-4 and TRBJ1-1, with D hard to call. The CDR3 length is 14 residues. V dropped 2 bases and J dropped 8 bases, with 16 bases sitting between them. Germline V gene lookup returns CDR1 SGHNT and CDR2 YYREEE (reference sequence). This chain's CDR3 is CASSFVPQAKEAFF. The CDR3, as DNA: TGTGCCAGCAGCTTTGTGCCCCAGGCCAAAGAAGCTTTCTTT. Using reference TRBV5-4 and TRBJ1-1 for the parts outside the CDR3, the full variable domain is ETGVTQSPTHLIKTRGQQVTLRCSSQSGHNTVSWYQQALGQGPQFIFQYYREEENGRGNFPPRFSGLQFPNYSSELNVNALELDDSALYLCASSFVPQAKEAFFGQGTRLTVV.

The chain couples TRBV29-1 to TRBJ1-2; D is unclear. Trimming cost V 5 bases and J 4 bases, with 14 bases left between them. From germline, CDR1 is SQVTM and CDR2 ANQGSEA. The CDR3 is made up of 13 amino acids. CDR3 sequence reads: CSVSTPTVYGYTF. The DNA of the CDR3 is TGCAGCGTTTCGACACCGACTGTCTATGGCTACACCTTC.

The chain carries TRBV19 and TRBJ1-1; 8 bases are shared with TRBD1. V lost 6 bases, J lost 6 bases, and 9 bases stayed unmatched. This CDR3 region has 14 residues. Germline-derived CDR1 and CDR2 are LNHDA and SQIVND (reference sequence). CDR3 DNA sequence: TGTGCCAGTAGAGACAGGGGAATCACGTCTGAAGCTTTCTTT. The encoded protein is CASRDRGITSEAFF.

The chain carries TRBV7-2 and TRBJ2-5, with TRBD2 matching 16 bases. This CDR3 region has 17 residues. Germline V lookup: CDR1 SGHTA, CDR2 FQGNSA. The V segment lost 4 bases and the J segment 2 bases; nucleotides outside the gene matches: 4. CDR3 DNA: TGTGCCAGCAGCTCGGGACTAGCGGGAGGGCCTCAAGAGACCCAGTACTTC. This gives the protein CASSSGLAGGPQETQYF. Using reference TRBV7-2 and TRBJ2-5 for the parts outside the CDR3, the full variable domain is GAGVSQSPSNKVTEKGKDVELRCDPISGHTALYWYRQSLGQGLEFLIYFQGNSAPDKSGLPSDRFSAERTGGSVSTLTIQRTQQEDSAVYLCASSSGLAGGPQETQYFGPGTRLLVL.

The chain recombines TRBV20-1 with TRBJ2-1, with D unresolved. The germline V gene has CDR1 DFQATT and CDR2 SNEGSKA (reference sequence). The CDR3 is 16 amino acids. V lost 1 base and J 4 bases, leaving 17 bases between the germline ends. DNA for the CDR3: TGCAGTGCTAGAGGGTCATGGGGAATCGTGTACAATGAGCAGTTCTTC. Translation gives CSARGSWGIVYNEQFF.

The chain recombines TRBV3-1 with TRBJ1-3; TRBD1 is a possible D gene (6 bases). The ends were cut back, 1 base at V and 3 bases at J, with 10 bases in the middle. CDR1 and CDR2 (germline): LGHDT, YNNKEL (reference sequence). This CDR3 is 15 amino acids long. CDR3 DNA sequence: TGTGCCAGCAGCCAAGTCCAGGGGAGTGGAAACACCATATATTTT. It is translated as CASSQVQGSGNTIYF.

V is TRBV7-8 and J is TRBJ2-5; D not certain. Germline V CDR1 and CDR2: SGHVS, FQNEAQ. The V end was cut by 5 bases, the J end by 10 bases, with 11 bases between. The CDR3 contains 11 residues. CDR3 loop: CASSPEDGQYF. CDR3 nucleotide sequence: TGTGCCAGCAGCCCCGAGGATGGCCAGTACTTC.

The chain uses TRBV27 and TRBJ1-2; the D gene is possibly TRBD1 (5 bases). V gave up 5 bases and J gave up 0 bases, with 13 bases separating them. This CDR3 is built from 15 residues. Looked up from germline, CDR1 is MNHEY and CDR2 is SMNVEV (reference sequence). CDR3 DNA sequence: TGTGCCAGCAGTAACCTCAGGGTGGCTAACTATGGCTACACCTTC. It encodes CASSNLRVANYGYTF.

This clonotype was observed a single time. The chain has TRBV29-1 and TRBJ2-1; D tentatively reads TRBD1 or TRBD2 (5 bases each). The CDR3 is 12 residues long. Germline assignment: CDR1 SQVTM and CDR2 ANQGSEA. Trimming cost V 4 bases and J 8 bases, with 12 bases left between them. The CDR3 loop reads CSVVRGLDEQFF. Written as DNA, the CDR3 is TGCAGCGTTGTGAGGGGCCTGGATGAGCAGTTCTTC.

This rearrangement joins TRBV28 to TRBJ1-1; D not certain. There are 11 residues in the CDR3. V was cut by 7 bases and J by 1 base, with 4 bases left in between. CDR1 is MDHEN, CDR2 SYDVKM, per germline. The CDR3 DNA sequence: TGTGCCAGCACAGGGAACACTGAAGCTTTCTTT. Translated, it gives CASTGNTEAFF.

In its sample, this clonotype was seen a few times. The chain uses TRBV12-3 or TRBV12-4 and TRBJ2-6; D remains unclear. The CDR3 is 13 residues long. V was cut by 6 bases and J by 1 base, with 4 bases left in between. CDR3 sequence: CASRYSGANVLTF. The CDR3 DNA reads TGTGCCAGCAGGTATTCTGGGGCCAACGTCCTGACTTTC.

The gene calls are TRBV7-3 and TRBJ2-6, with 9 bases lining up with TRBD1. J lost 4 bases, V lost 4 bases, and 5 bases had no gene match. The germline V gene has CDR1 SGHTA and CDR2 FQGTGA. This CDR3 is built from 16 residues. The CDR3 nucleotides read TGTGCCAGCAGCTCCAACAGGGGGCGAGGGGCCAACGTCCTGACTTTC. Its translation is CASSSNRGRGANVLTF.

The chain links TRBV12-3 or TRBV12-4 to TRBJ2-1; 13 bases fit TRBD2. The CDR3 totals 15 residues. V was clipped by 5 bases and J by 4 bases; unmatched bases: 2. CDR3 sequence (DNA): TGTGCCAGCAGTACTAGCGGGGGGGCATACAATGAGCAGTTCTTC. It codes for CASSTSGGAYNEQFF.

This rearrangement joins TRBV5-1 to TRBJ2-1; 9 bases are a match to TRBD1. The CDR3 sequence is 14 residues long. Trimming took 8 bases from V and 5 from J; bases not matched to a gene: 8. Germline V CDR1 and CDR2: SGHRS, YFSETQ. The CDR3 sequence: CASKPGQGNNEQFF. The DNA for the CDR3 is TGCGCCAGTAAGCCGGGACAGGGCAACAATGAGCAGTTCTTC.

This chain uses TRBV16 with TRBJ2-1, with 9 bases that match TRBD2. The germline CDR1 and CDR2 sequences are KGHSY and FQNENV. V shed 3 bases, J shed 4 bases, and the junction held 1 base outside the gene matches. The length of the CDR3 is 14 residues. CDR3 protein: CASSQGLAYNEQFF. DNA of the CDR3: TGTGCCAGCAGCCAGGGACTAGCATACAATGAGCAGTTCTTC.

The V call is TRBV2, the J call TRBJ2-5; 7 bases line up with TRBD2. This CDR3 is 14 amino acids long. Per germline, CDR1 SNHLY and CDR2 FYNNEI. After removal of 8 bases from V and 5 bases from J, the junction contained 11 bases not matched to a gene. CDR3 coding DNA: TGTGCCAGCGGGGGGGTCGAGGGATTGGAGACCCAGTACTTC. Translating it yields CASGGVEGLETQYF.

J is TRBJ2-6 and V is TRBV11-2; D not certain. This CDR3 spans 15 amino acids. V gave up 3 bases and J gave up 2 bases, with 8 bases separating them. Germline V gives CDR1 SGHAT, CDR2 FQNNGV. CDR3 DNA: TGTGCCAGCAGCTTCGGTCGGGCTGGGGCCAACGTCCTGACTTTC. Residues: CASSFGRAGANVLTF.